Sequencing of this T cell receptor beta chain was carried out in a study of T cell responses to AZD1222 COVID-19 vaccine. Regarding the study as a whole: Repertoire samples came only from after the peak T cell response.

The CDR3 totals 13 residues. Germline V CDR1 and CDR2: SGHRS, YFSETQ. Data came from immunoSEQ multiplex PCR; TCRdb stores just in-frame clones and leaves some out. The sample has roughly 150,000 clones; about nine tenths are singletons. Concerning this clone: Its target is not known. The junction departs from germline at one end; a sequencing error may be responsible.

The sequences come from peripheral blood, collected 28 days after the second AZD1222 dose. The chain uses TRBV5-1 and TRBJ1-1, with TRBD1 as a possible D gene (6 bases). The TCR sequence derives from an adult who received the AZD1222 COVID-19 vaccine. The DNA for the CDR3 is TGCGCCAGCAGCTTGGATCCGACAGGATTTCCTTCCTTT. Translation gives CASSLDPTGFPSF. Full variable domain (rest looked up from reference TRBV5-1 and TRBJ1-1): KAGVTQTPRYLIKTRGQQVTLSCSPISGHRSVSWYQQTPGQGLQFLFEYFSETQRNKGNFPGRFSGRQFSNSRSEMNVSTLELGDSALYLCASSLDPTGFPSFGQGTRLTVV.